The present entry profiles one TCR beta chain with its context. The data derive from a study of CXCR3-negative and CXCR3-positive naive CD8 T cells. The method, 5' RACE with UMI labels, was used to prepare the TRB cDNA libraries. From the 5' RACE reads, TCRdb lists one entry per CDR3 protein and no DNA. The repertoire table contains fewer than 60,000 distinct CDR3 sequences. This sequence originates from a human donor in good health. Some clones in this sample may be carry-over from other donors' samples. Source material: naive CXCR3- CD8+ T cells from blood. Subset described: CD45RO-CCR7+CD27+CD95- naive CD8+ T cells lacking CXCR3 (TNR3-).

CDR3 residues: CSVEDNAYEQYF. The V and J genes are TRBV29-1 and TRBJ2-7. Germline lookup yields CDR1 SQVTM and CDR2 ANQGSEA. The CDR3 length is 12 residues.